The 15 T cell receptor beta chains in this list originate from one sample, sequenced in a study of Tregs in tolerant kidney transplant recipients. Only in-frame clones appear in the TCRdb table, and some are missing; sequencing was by immunoSEQ multiplex PCR. The data hold about 83,000 clones, with roughly 98% observed a single time. Specimen: CD4+ T cells from blood, collected before the transplant. The source of these receptors is a human donor who received a combined kidney and bone marrow transplant.

The chain links TRBV7-2 to TRBJ2-7, with TRBD2 as a possible D gene (6 bases). V was cut by 4 bases and J by 0 bases, with 10 bases left in between. The CDR3 is 14 amino acids. Per germline, CDR1 SGHTA and CDR2 FQGNSA. CDR3 protein: CASSSTSSSYEQYF. CDR3 nucleotide sequence: TGTGCCAGCAGCTCAACTAGCAGCTCCTACGAGCAGTACTTC.

V usage is TRBV5-6 and J usage is TRBJ1-4; no clear D. In germline, CDR1 is SGHDT, CDR2 YYEEEE. This CDR3 contains 14 residues. V was trimmed by 2 bases and J by 4 bases, leaving 9 bases between them. The CDR3 loop is CASSFAGYNEKLFF. The CDR3 nucleotides read TGTGCCAGCAGCTTCGCAGGATATAATGAAAAACTGTTTTTT.

The count of this clone is one. V and J are TRBV4-3 and TRBJ1-4, with D uncertain. Germline V gene lookup returns CDR1 LGHNA and CDR2 YSLEER. V was trimmed by 0 bases and J by 3 bases, leaving 8 bases between them. This CDR3 comprises 15 residues. The chain's CDR3 is CASSQDLGANEKLFF. DNA for the CDR3: TGCGCCAGCAGCCAAGATCTGGGAGCTAATGAAAAACTGTTTTTT.

The chain links TRBV15 to TRBJ1-2; 9 bases line up with TRBD1. Losses at the gene ends were 7 bases for V and 4 bases for J; bases not matched to a gene: 7. Germline V gives CDR1 LNHNV, CDR2 YYDKDF (reference sequence). The CDR3 extends over 14 amino acids. Here the CDR3 DNA reads TGTGCCACCACTACAGGGGGCGCCTTCTATGGCTACACCTTC. It translates to CATTTGGAFYGYTF.

The J gene is TRBJ2-1, the V gene TRBV7-2; 7 bases are a match to TRBD2. Per germline, CDR1 SGHTA and CDR2 FQGNSA. After removal of 1 base from V and 8 bases from J, the junction contained 2 bases not matched to a gene. The length of the CDR3 is 13 residues. The CDR3 bases are TGTGCCAGCAGCTTAGTTGGGGGGGATGAGCAGTTCTTC. Protein product: CASSLVGGDEQFF.

The chain uses TRBV5-1 and TRBJ1-3, with TRBD1 identical over 7 bases. The CDR3 loop spans 15 amino acids. The germline V gene encodes CDR1 SGHRS and CDR2 YFSETQ. Trimming removed 5 bases from V and 0 bases from J; junction bases left unmatched: 5. The CDR3 DNA reads as TGCGCCAGCAGAAAGGACAGGAGCTCTGGAAACACCATATATTTT. This codes for CASRKDRSSGNTIYF.

For the CDR3, the DNA is TGTGCCAGCAGCTTAAGCGGGGGCCCAGAGACCCAGTACTTC. Its translation: CASSLSGGPETQYF. V and J are TRBV7-2 and TRBJ2-5, with 8 bases lining up with TRBD2. Germline-derived CDR1 and CDR2 are SGHTA and FQGNSA. The CDR3 length is 14 residues. The ends lost 2 bases at V and 4 bases at J; junction bases unmatched: 3.

This CDR3 is CAYGSNTGELFF. The CDR3 region has the DNA TGTGCCTACGGTTCGAACACCGGGGAGCTGTTTTTT. V gene TRBV30 combines with J gene TRBJ2-2; D not certain. CDR1 and CDR2 from the germline V gene are GTSNPN and SVGIG (reference sequence). The CDR3 is 12 amino acids. V was cut by 7 bases and J by 0 bases, with 6 bases left in between.

The J gene is TRBJ2-3, the V gene TRBV10-3, with 9 nucleotides matching TRBD1. The CDR3 loop spans 16 amino acids. Losses at the gene ends were 7 bases for V and 2 bases for J; bases not matched to a gene: 10. Germline loops: CDR1 ENHRY, CDR2 SYGVKD. For the CDR3, the DNA is TGTGCCATCACGGCAGGCTGGACAGGGGTCACAGATACGCAGTATTTT. Its translation is CAITAGWTGVTDTQYF.

This chain links TRBV7-2 with TRBJ1-2; 9 bases match TRBD1. CDR3 length equals 16 residues. Germline V lookup: CDR1 SGHTA, CDR2 FQGNSA. V lost 0 bases, J lost 8 bases, and 10 bases stayed unmatched. DNA of the CDR3: TGTGCCAGCAGCTTAGCCTACCCGGGACAGGGAGGGGGCTACACCTTC. It codes for CASSLAYPGQGGGYTF.

The chain recombines TRBV27 with TRBJ2-7; D unresolved. There are 12 residues in the CDR3. Looked up from germline, CDR1 is MNHEY and CDR2 is SMNVEV (reference sequence). Trimming pared 5 bases from V and 7 bases from J, leaving 12 bases between. The CDR3 bases are TGTGCCAGCAGTGGGCCCTTGGGTGAGCAGTACTTC. It specifies CASSGPLGEQYF.

Remarks on this clone: Other DNA sequences in the same sample also yield this CDR3. The chain employs TRBV20-1 and TRBJ1-1, with unresolved D. CDR1 and CDR2 from the germline V gene are DFQATT and SNEGSKA (reference sequence). The CDR3 contains 11 residues. V gave up 3 bases and J gave up 5 bases, with 7 bases separating them. The CDR3 is CSASSVTEAFF. CDR3 nucleotide sequence: TGCAGTGCTAGTAGCGTAACTGAAGCTTTCTTT.

This clone was observed a single time. The chain couples TRBV18 to TRBJ2-7; unclear D gene. The length of the CDR3 is 14 residues. V dropped 2 bases and J dropped 0 bases, with 8 bases sitting between them. Germline V lookup: CDR1 KGHSH, CDR2 LQKENI. The CDR3 spells CASSPSSGSYEQYF. In DNA, the CDR3 is TGTGCCAGCTCACCAAGTTCCGGCTCCTACGAGCAGTACTTC.

In DNA form, the CDR3 reads TGCGCCAGCAGCCCCCCCCAGGGACAGGGGGCCTTTAACTATGGCTACACCTTC. Protein sequence: CASSPPQGQGAFNYGYTF. The chain links TRBV5-1 to TRBJ1-2; 12 bases are a match to TRBD1. With V trimmed by 4 bases and J by 1 base, 11 bases remained unmatched. The CDR3 totals 18 residues. Looked up from germline, CDR1 is SGHRS and CDR2 is YFSETQ.

The chain has TRBV7-2 and TRBJ2-1; 9 positions agree with TRBD2. Germline V lookup: CDR1 SGHTA, CDR2 FQGNSA. After removal of 5 bases from V and 5 bases from J, the junction contained 13 bases not matched to a gene. The CDR3 runs 17 residues. The CDR3 DNA sequence: TGTGCCAGCAGCCCTTGGGTCTTAGCGGGGGCACACAATGAGCAGTTCTTC. Translation: CASSPWVLAGAHNEQFF.